The TCR beta chain described here comes from a study of blood T cell repertoires in COVID-19. Study at large: The United States, Italy and Spain provided the acute and convalescent COVID-19 samples. The analysed material was cDNA or gDNA that came from T cells, B-cell-depleted T cells, or PBMCs.

Using immunoSEQ multiplex PCR, the repertoire was profiled, and TCRdb retains in-frame clones only, with some absent. The sample consists of 200,000 to 300,000 clones, 75% to 90% of them appearing once. Germline CDR1 and CDR2: SGHAT and FQNNGV. This CDR3 is 14 amino acids long. The ends lost 3 bases at V and 3 bases at J; junction bases unmatched: 5. This sequence joins TRBV11-2 and TRBJ2-7, with 7 bases that match TRBD2. This TCR came from a middle-aged woman who had recovered from COVID-19. The specimen was peripheral blood. CDR3 protein: CASSFGGWFYEQYF. The DNA of the CDR3 is TGTGCCAGCAGCTTCGGGGGGTGGTTCTACGAGCAGTACTTC.